Listed below are T cell receptor beta chains from one sample, sequenced in a study of T cell repertoires in cytomegalovirus infection. Via MiXCR, TCRdb re-called the reads, giving one row per CDR3 protein. The sample has 250,000 to 300,000 distinct CDR3 sequences, around 25% seen once. Sequenced input: PBMCs. Receptors originate from a human donor in good health (CMV status not recorded). Some clones in this sample may be carry-over from other donors' samples. Both conserved end residues are trimmed from each CDR3.

TRBJ1-2,TRBV29-1,SADKPLANYGYT
TRBJ2-5,TRBV6-8,ASSYLPDREETQY
TRBJ1-5,TRBV12-3/TRBV12-4,ASRIDRVYSNQPQH
TRBJ1-6,TRBV7-2,ASSRGGDSPLH
TRBJ2-3,TRBV20-1,SVEREGSSTDTQY
TRBJ2-5,TRBV12-3/TRBV12-4,ASSFRSEETQY
TRBJ1-1,TRBV7-6,ASSLGQGADTEAF
TRBJ1-1,TRBV6-2/TRBV6-3,ASSLEDQDTEAF
TRBJ2-7,TRBV6-6,ASSYSISGSPHEQY
TRBJ2-7,TRBV6-2/TRBV6-3,ASSYLAGFGYEQY
TRBJ1-4,TRBV19,ATNRGGYEKLF
TRBJ2-7,TRBV6-6,ASSGVEYEQY
TRBJ2-7,TRBV19,ASSKPGLGGYEQY
TRBJ1-1,TRBV20-1,SAAGGQNTEAF
TRBJ2-7,TRBV27,ASSSWGRGTVSSYEQY
TRBJ2-1,TRBV4-2,ASSRRGAEQF
TRBJ1-1,TRBV28,ASSFPRRRGGGDTEAF
TRBJ2-3,TRBV3-1,ASSQVSNGDTQY
TRBJ2-5,TRBV6-5,ASSYSEGRGTQY
TRBJ1-5,TRBV7-2,ASSPQTGIHQPQH
TRBJ1-2,TRBV10-2,ASSPGGRDGYT
TRBJ1-2,TRBV18,ASSESLHSGYGYT
TRBJ1-2,TRBV28,ASSWVGALGYT
TRBJ2-5,TRBV20-1,SATKLAGAQGVQY
TRBJ2-7,TRBV7-2,ASSSPGQVYEQY
TRBJ1-5,TRBV6-2/TRBV6-3,ASSYYDRGPHQPQH
TRBJ2-5,TRBV20-1,SAGGTSGNQETQY
TRBJ2-7,TRBV28,ASSFPDSYYEQY
TRBJ1-1,TRBV7-2,ASSGRTGFEAF
TRBJ1-6,TRBV4-1,ASSHRTGSYNSPLH
TRBJ2-5,TRBV28,ASSLYEETQY